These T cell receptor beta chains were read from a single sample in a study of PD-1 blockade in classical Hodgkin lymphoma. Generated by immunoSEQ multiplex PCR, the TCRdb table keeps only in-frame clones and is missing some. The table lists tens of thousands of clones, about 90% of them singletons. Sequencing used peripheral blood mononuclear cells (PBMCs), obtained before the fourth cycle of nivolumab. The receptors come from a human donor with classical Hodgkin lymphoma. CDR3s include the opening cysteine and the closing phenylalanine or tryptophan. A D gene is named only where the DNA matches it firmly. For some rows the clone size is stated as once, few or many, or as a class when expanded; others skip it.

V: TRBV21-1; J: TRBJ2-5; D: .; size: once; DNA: TGTGCCAGCAGCAAAGGTGGGGGACAGGGGGCCCCCGACCAAGAGACCCAGTACTTC; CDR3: CASSKGGGQGAPDQETQYF
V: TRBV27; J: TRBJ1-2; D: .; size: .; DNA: TGTGCCAGCAGTTCCCTGACTGGCAACCCAGGAGGCTACACCTTC; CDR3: CASSSLTGNPGGYTF
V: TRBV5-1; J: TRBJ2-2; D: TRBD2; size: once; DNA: TGCGCCAGCAGCTTGGTTTTAGCGGGACTAGTAAACGGGGAGCTGTTTTTT; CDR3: CASSLVLAGLVNGELFF
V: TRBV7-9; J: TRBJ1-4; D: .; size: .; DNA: TGTGCCAGCATGATGAATTTCGGAGAAAAACTGTTTTTT; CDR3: CASMMNFGEKLFF
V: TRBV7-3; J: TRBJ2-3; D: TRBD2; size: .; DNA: TGTGCCAGCAGCAGCCAAGCGGGGGGGCTCACAGATACGCAGTATTTT; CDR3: CASSSQAGGLTDTQYF
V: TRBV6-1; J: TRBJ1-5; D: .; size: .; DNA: TGTGCCAGCAGTCAAGACAATCAGCCCCAGCATTTT; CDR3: CASSQDNQPQHF
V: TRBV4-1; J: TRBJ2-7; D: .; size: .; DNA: TGCGCCAGCAGCCAAGACGGGGGCTCCTACGAGCAGTACTTC; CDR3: CASSQDGGSYEQYF
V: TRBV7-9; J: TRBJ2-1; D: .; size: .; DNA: TGTGCCAGCTACCTAATCCCGGCGGGATATGAGCAGTTCTTC; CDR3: CASYLIPAGYEQFF
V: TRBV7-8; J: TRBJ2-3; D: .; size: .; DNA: TGTGCCAGCAGCTTCGGGTGTGGGGTCCGATGCACAGATACGCAGTATTTT; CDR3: CASSFGCGVRCTDTQYF
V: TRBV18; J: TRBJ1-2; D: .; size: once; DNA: TGTGCCAGCTCACCACTCGCACAGGGAATTACGGCTAACTATGGCTACACCTTC; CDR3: CASSPLAQGITANYGYTF
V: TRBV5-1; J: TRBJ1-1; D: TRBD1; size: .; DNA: TGCGCCAGCGGCACGTCGACAGGGGGCGCGGACACTGAAGCTTTCTTT; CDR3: CASGTSTGGADTEAFF
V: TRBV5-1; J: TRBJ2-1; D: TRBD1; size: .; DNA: TGCGCCAGCAGCTTGTTCCAGGGGACAGGGAACGAGCAGTTCTTC; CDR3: CASSLFQGTGNEQFF
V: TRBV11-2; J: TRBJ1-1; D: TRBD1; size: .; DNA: TGTGCCAGCAGCCCACGGACAGGACTCATGAACACTGAAGCTTTCTTT; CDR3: CASSPRTGLMNTEAFF
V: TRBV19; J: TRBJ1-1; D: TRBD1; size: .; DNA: TGTGCCAGTAGTAGGACAGGGGGTATGAACACTGAAGCTTTCTTT; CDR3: CASSRTGGMNTEAFF
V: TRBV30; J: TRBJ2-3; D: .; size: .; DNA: TGTGCCTGGAGTATAGACTCGTTTCCCGGGGATACGCAGTATTTT; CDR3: CAWSIDSFPGDTQYF
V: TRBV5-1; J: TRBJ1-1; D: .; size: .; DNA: TGCGCCAGCAGCCTTGGGATATCTGCACAGGTTTTGAACACTGAAGCTTTCTTT; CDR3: CASSLGISAQVLNTEAFF
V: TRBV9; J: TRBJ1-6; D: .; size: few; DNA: TGTGCCAGCAGCGTAGAGGGTTCACCCCTCCACTTT; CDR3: CASSVEGSPLHF
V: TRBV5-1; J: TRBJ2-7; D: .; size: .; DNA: TGCGCCAGCAGCTTGGAAGGCCAGCCATACGAGCAGTACTTC; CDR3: CASSLEGQPYEQYF
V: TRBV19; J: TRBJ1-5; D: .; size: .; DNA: TGTGCCAGTAGTCGAATGTCAGGGAATCAGCCCCAGCATTTT; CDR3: CASSRMSGNQPQHF
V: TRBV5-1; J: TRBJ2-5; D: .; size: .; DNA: TGCGCCAGCAGCTTGGCGGCCGCACAAGAGACCCAGTACTTC; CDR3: CASSLAAAQETQYF
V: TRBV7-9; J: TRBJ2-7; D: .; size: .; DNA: TGTGCCAGCAGCTCAGGGGGGGAGCAGTACTTC; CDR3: CASSSGGEQYF
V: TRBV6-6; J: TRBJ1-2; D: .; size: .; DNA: TGTGCCAGCAGGGGTGGAGTGTTCGACGGCTACACCTTC; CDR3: CASRGGVFDGYTF
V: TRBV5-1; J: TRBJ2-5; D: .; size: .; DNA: TGCGCCAGCAGCTTGGCCCAACTAGGAAATCGGGGGACCCAGTACTTC; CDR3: CASSLAQLGNRGTQYF
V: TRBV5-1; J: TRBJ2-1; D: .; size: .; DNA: TGCGCCAGCAGCGCCGTCAACAGGCGCTCCTACAATGAGCAGTTCTTC; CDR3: CASSAVNRRSYNEQFF
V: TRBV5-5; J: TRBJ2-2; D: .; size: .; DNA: TGTGCCAGCAGCCCTACGCTAGGGGGTATCGCCGGGGAGCTGTTTTTT; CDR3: CASSPTLGGIAGELFF
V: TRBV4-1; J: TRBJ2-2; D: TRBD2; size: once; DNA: TGCGCCAGCAGCCGGGGGGGCGGGGAGCTGTTTTTT; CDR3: CASSRGGGELFF
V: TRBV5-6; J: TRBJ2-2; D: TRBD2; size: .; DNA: TGTGCCAGCAGCACTAGCGCCAAGAACACCGGGGAGCTGTTTTTT; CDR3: CASSTSAKNTGELFF
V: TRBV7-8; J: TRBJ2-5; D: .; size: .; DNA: TGTGCCAGCAGCACCCCCGGGGCCACAGTCACCCAGTACTTC; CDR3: CASSTPGATVTQYF
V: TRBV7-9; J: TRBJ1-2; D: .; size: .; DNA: TGTGCCAGCAGCTTAGCACCAGGGTATGGCTACACCTTC; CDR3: CASSLAPGYGYTF
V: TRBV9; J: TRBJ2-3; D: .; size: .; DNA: TGTGCCAGCAATACGCGGGACAGCACAGATACGCAGTATTTT; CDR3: CASNTRDSTDTQYF
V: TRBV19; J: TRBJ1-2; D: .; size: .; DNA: TGTGCCAGTAGTATCCGGGGGCCGTATGGCTACACCTTC; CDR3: CASSIRGPYGYTF
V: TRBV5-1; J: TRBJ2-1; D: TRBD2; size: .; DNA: TGCGCCAGCAGCTGGTTAGCGGGGGCCTCGGGGGAGCAGTTCTTC; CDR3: CASSWLAGASGEQFF
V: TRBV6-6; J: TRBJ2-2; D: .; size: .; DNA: TGTGCCAGCAGATTGGGGGGTATTCATACCGGGGAGCTGTTTTTT; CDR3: CASRLGGIHTGELFF
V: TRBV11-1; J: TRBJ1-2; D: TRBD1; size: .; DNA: TGTGCCAGCAGCTCCCGGGACAGGGGGCAAGGCTACACCTTC; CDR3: CASSSRDRGQGYTF
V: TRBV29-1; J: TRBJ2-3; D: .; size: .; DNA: TGCAGCGTTGAGTTATCCGGTACGCAGTATTTT; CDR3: CSVELSGTQYF
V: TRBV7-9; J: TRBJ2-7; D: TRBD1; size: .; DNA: TGTGCCAGCAGCGCGGAGACAGGGTTCGACGAGCAGTACTTC; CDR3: CASSAETGFDEQYF
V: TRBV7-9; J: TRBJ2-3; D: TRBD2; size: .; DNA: TGTGCCAGCAGCCCGACTAGCGGGGGGGCTACAGATACGCAGTATTTT; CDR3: CASSPTSGGATDTQYF
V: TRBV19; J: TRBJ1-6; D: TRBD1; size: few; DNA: TGTGCCAGTAGTATAACCGCGGGGACAGGGGGCCCGTCAGTTAATTCACCCCTCCACTTT; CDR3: CASSITAGTGGPSVNSPLHF
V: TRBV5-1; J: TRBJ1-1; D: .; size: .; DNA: TGCGCCAGCAGCTTGGAAGGTGTGGGCACTGAAGCTTTCTTT; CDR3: CASSLEGVGTEAFF
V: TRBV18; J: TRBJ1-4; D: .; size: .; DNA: TGTGCCAGCTCACCTTCCCTTGAGGGTGAAAAACTGTTTTTT; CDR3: CASSPSLEGEKLFF
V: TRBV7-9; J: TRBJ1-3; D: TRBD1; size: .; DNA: TGTGCCAGCAGCTTTACAGGGGGCCCTGGAAACACCATATATTTT; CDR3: CASSFTGGPGNTIYF
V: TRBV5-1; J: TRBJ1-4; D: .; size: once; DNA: TGCGCCAGCAGCTTGGGTGTTCTCAGTGAAAAACTGTTTTTT; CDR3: CASSLGVLSEKLFF